The 13 T cell receptor beta chains listed next were all sequenced from one sample in a study of T cell repertoires in cytomegalovirus infection. TCRdb fed the reads into MiXCR, producing one record per CDR3 protein. The table lists a few hundred thousand distinct CDR3 sequences, roughly 15% of them singletons. Sequenced material: PBMCs. The receptor set was obtained from a human donor in good health (CMV status not recorded). Some clones in this sample may be carry-over from other donors' samples.

This clonotype showed up many times. The J gene is TRBJ1-6, the V gene TRBV19; D is perhaps TRBD1 (5 bases). Germline values: CDR1 LNHDA, CDR2 SQIVND (reference sequence). This CDR3 has 14 amino acids. The V end lost 5 bases, the J end lost 8 bases, and 13 bases lay between the germline ends. This CDR3 is CASSPGTFDSPLHF. The CDR3 bases are TGTGCCAGTAGTCCCGGGACGTTTGATTCACCCCTCCACTTT.

This clonotype occurred a few times. The DNA for the CDR3 is TGCAGTGCCCGACAGGGGATATGGGGCTACACCTTC. As protein: CSARQGIWGYTF. This chain uses TRBV20-1 with TRBJ1-2, with 8 bases aligning to TRBD1. This CDR3 has 12 residues. Germline V gene lookup returns CDR1 DFQATT and CDR2 SNEGSKA (reference sequence). With 6 bases clipped from V and 8 bases from J, the junction kept 8 bases outside the gene matches.

This clonotype was found a few times. V and J are TRBV20-1 and TRBJ1-3; 12 bases align to TRBD1. This CDR3 has 20 residues. The germline gives CDR1 DFQATT, CDR2 SNEGSKA (reference sequence). J was trimmed by 3 bases and V by 2 bases; bases with no gene match: 17. CDR3 loop: CSARPTEPGQGAWGGNTIYF. Written as DNA, the CDR3 is TGCAGTGCTAGACCCACGGAACCGGGACAGGGGGCTTGGGGTGGAAACACCATATATTTT.

This clonotype was recorded at least ten times. CDR3 in amino acids: CASSIIRASRAFF. DNA for the CDR3: TGTGCCAGCAGTATAATCCGGGCCTCAAGGGCTTTCTTT. V and J are TRBV12-3 or TRBV12-4 and TRBJ1-1; no definite D call. The CDR3 totals 13 residues. V dropped 5 bases and J dropped 11 bases, with 18 bases sitting between them.

The chain carries TRBV7-3 and TRBJ2-5; D possibly corresponds to TRBD2 (6 bases). The germline V gene encodes CDR1 SGHTA and CDR2 FQGTGA. V was trimmed by 1 base and J by 4 bases, leaving 10 bases between them. The length of the CDR3 is 14 residues. CDR3 coding DNA: TGTGCCAGCAGCTTAAATTCGCGGGGAGAGACCCAGTACTTC. Translating gives CASSLNSRGETQYF.

The chain joins TRBV4-1 to TRBJ2-7, with D tentatively TRBD2 (6 bases). Deletions cut 1 base from V and 4 bases from J, with 20 bases between. The length of the CDR3 is 17 residues. The V gene's germline CDR1 is MGHRA and CDR2 YSYEKL. The CDR3 is CASSQAVGGEILYEQYF. CDR3 sequence (DNA): TGCGCCAGCAGCCAAGCGGTCGGGGGAGAAATTCTGTACGAGCAGTACTTC.

This chain joins TRBV29-1 and TRBJ2-5; unclear D gene. The CDR3 loop spans 13 amino acids. The ends were cut back, 3 bases at V and 4 bases at J, with 12 bases in the middle. Germline assignment: CDR1 SQVTM and CDR2 ANQGSEA. CDR3 DNA: TGCAGCGTTGATGGAGAACGAGGAGAGACCCAGTACTTC. Amino acid sequence: CSVDGERGETQYF.

This clonotype was seen only a few times. The V gene is TRBV20-1, the J gene TRBJ2-5; D possibly corresponds to TRBD1 (5 bases). The CDR3 has 13 amino acids. Trimming shortened V by 5 bases and J by 4 bases, and 14 bases separated the two germline ends. CDR1 DFQATT and CDR2 SNEGSKA come from the germline V gene (reference sequence). DNA for the CDR3: TGCAGTGCTTCCAGGGTATTAGGAGAGACCCAGTACTTC. Translating gives CSASRVLGETQYF.

This clonotype has only a few counts. The chain couples TRBV10-3 to TRBJ1-2; perhaps TRBD1 as D (6 bases). The CDR3 has 16 residues. The germline V gene encodes CDR1 ENHRY and CDR2 SYGVKD. Trimming took 3 bases from V and 4 from J, leaving 18 bases between them. The CDR3 loop reads CAISDPRQGKGYGYTF. CDR3 nucleotide sequence: TGTGCCATCAGTGACCCGCGGCAGGGGAAGGGCTATGGCTACACCTTC.

This clonotype was found many times. This sequence joins TRBV7-8 and TRBJ1-1; D might be TRBD1 (6 bases). Germline loops: CDR1 SGHVS, CDR2 FQNEAQ. V gave up 3 bases and J gave up 8 bases, with 19 bases separating them. There are 15 residues in the CDR3. This CDR3 reads CASSFPFSGGREAFF. The CDR3 coding sequence is TGTGCCAGCAGCTTCCCATTTAGTGGGGGGCGAGAAGCTTTCTTT.

V is TRBV12-3 or TRBV12-4 and J is TRBJ2-5, with 9 bases identical to TRBD1. Losses at the gene ends were 5 bases for V and 5 bases for J; bases not matched to a gene: 9. The CDR3 length is 15 residues. CDR3 nucleotide sequence: TGTGCCAGCAGTCACCCGGGACAGGGTTTGGAGACCCAGTACTTC. Translating gives CASSHPGQGLETQYF.

This clonotype came up many times. The V gene is TRBV6-5, the J gene TRBJ2-1; D possibly corresponds to TRBD1 (6 bases). Germline V gene lookup returns CDR1 MNHEY and CDR2 SVGAGI. CDR3 length: 17 amino acids. V gave up 7 bases and J gave up 9 bases, with 28 bases separating them. CDR3 amino acids: CASTSTSTGSNLGEQFF. The CDR3 DNA reads as TGTGCCAGCACCTCAACAAGCACAGGGTCGAATTTGGGTGAGCAGTTCTTC.

This clonotype was seen ten or more times. The chain links TRBV4-1 to TRBJ2-5; a weak D match, TRBD1 (6 bases). The CDR3 consists of 17 residues. V lost 7 bases and J lost 5, with 26 bases in between. Per germline, CDR1 MGHRA and CDR2 YSYEKL. This CDR3 is CASTLGMWDKRRETQYF. CDR3 coding DNA: TGCGCCAGCACCCTGGGTATGTGGGACAAAAGACGCGAGACCCAGTACTTC.